The 5 T cell receptor beta chains below come from one sample, sequenced in a study of blood T cell repertoires in COVID-19. The assay was immunoSEQ multiplex PCR, and TCRdb's table has in-frame clones only and misses some. The table shows 200,000 to 300,000 clones, with roughly four fifths occurring only once. Sequenced material: peripheral blood. The receptor set was obtained from a woman in her sixties with active or convalescent COVID-19.

The chain uses TRBV6-2 or TRBV6-3 and TRBJ2-5, with 7 bases aligning to TRBD2. Germline V lookup: CDR1 MNHEY, CDR2 SVGEGT. This CDR3 spans 16 amino acids. V was clipped by 5 bases and J by 0 bases; unmatched bases: 9. The CDR3 region is CASSPLSGYYQETQYF. The CDR3 DNA reads as TGTGCCAGCAGTCCCCTTAGCGGGTACTACCAAGAGACCCAGTACTTC.

In this sample, this clone turned up many times. This chain connects TRBV27 to TRBJ2-1, with TRBD2 matching over 13 bases. CDR1 is MNHEY, CDR2 SMNVEV, per germline (reference sequence). This CDR3 has 17 residues. With V trimmed by 6 bases and J by 3 bases, 8 bases remained unmatched. This chain's CDR3 is CASSSLAGGINYNEQFF. The CDR3 nucleotides are TGTGCCAGCAGCTCACTAGCGGGGGGGATCAACTACAATGAGCAGTTCTTC.

The CDR3 here is CASSLRDGRGYTF. The CDR3 DNA sequence: TGTGCCAGCAGCTTAAGAGATGGTCGTGGCTACACCTTC. V is TRBV7-9 and J is TRBJ1-2, with unresolved D. The CDR3 sequence is 13 residues long. Looked up from germline, CDR1 is SEHNR and CDR2 is FQNEAQ (reference sequence). V was trimmed by 2 bases and J by 7 bases, leaving 11 bases between them. Based on the CDR3 plus reference TRBV7-9 and TRBJ1-2, the full variable domain is DTGVSQNPRHKITKRGQNVTFRCDPISEHNRLYWYRQTLGQGPEFLTYFQNEAQLEKSRLLSDRFSAERPKGSFSTLEIQRTEQGDSAMYLCASSLRDGRGYTFGSGTRLTVV.

CDR3 in amino acids: CASSLAGLPYNEQFF. Here the CDR3 DNA reads TGTGCCAGCAGCTTGGCGGGACTCCCATACAATGAGCAGTTCTTC. This chain uses TRBV5-5 with TRBJ2-1, with D maybe TRBD2 (6 bases). Trimming cost V 0 bases and J 4 bases, with 11 bases left between them. The germline V gene encodes CDR1 SGHKS and CDR2 YYEKEE (reference sequence). The CDR3 contains 15 residues.

This clone has a handful of counts. At one boundary the junction diverges from the germline segment, which might be a read error. The rearrangement joins TRBV2 to TRBJ2-7; 14 bases agree with TRBD2. The CDR3 is 15 amino acids. Looked up from germline, CDR1 is SNHLY and CDR2 is FYNNEI. The CDR3 loop reads CASSLLGTSGGQGDF. DNA for the CDR3: TGTGCCAGCAGTTTATTGGGGACTAGCGGGGGCCAGGGGGACTTC.